This entry lists 27 T cell receptor beta chains sequenced from one sample in a study of monozygotic twins with inflammatory bowel disease. Reanalyzing the 5' RACE reads, TCRdb keeps one entry per CDR3 protein, without DNA. Its listing shows some 170,000 distinct CDR3 sequences. Sample: blood. Receptors originate from a human donor with ulcerative colitis or Crohn's disease, or a healthy co-twin of an affected twin (not recorded which).

The genes are TRBV25-1 and TRBJ2-5; the D gene TCRdb calls, TRBD2, cannot be checked with no DNA. Germline V gives CDR1 MGHDK, CDR2 SYGVNS. This CDR3 is 17 amino acids long. The CDR3 loop reads CASSESLAGGPQETQYF. Full variable domain (remainder filled in from reference TRBV25-1 and TRBJ2-5): EADIYQTPRYLVIGTGKKITLECSQTMGHDKMYWYQQDPGMELHLIHYSYGVNSTEKGDLSSESTVSRIRTEHFPLTLESARPSHTSQYLCASSESLAGGPQETQYFGPGTRLLVL.

This CDR3 is CASSQRLAGGQETQYF. The chain has TRBV4-3 and TRBJ2-5; TCRdb calls TRBD2, which cannot be checked without DNA. This CDR3 comprises 16 residues. Germline V CDR1 and CDR2: LGHNA, YSLEER.

The gene calls are TRBV15 and TRBJ2-1; checking the TCRdb D call of TRBD2 is not possible without DNA. CDR1 and CDR2 (germline): LNHNV, YYDKDF (reference sequence). The CDR3 extends over 15 amino acids. CDR3 residues: CATSRGLAGGGEQFF.

V usage is TRBV7-9 and J usage is TRBJ2-3; TCRdb names TRBD2, which stays unverified in the absence of DNA. The CDR3 has 15 residues. Germline-derived CDR1 and CDR2 are SEHNR and FQNEAQ (reference sequence). This CDR3 reads CASSFPRLAGGTQYF.

V is TRBV5-1 and J is TRBJ1-1; the D call of TRBD1 rests on TCRdb alone, since no DNA is present to check it. The CDR3 length is 16 residues. Germline V gene sequence: CDR1 SGHRS, CDR2 YFSETQ. The CDR3 region is CASSLDAGGALAEAFF.

The CDR3 loop reads CASSLTGMSNQPQHF. The chain recombines TRBV19 with TRBJ1-5; TCRdb proposes TRBD1, but this gene call is untestable without DNA. Germline V gene sequence: CDR1 LNHDA, CDR2 SQIVND (reference sequence). CDR3 length equals 15 residues.

The CDR3 spells CASSLDPGLAGAQETQYF. The genes are TRBV11-3 and TRBJ2-5; TCRdb outputs TRBD2, but without DNA this stays unchecked. CDR1 and CDR2 from the germline V gene are SGHNT and YENEEA. The CDR3 spans 18 residues.

J is TRBJ2-2 and V is TRBV5-1. Germline CDR1 is SGHRS and CDR2 is YFSETQ. This CDR3 contains 14 residues. CDR3 in amino acids: CASSFEGSTGELFF.

The genes are TRBV7-3 and TRBJ2-1; there is no DNA to check the TCRdb D call of TRBD2. The CDR3 consists of 15 residues. Germline CDR1 reads SGHTA; CDR2 reads FQGTGA. This chain's CDR3 is CASSDGLAAYNEQFF. The whole variable domain, filled in from reference TRBV7-3 and TRBJ2-1, reads GAGVSQTPSNKVTEKGKYVELRCDPISGHTALYWYRQSLGQGPEFLIYFQGTGAADDSGLPNDRFFAVRPEGSVSTLKIQRTERGDSAVYLCASSDGLAAYNEQFFGPGTRLTVL.

V gene TRBV7-2 combines with J gene TRBJ2-3; TCRdb reports TRBD2, a call that lacks DNA to check it against. The CDR3 totals 13 residues. Germline-derived CDR1 and CDR2 are SGHTA and FQGNSA. The CDR3 loop is CASSPELGYTQYF.

The chain joins TRBV27 to TRBJ2-3; TCRdb returns TRBD2, unconfirmable since there is no DNA. The germline V gene has CDR1 MNHEY and CDR2 SMNVEV (reference sequence). This CDR3 spans 17 amino acids. The CDR3: CASSLSQAGDGTDTQYF.

The rearrangement uses TRBV20-1 and TRBJ2-1; TCRdb's D gene call, TRBD2, goes unchecked for lack of DNA. CDR1 and CDR2 (germline): DFQATT, SNEGSKA (reference sequence). The CDR3 has 16 amino acids. This CDR3 is CSAVTAGLASYNEQFF.

This chain connects TRBV3-1 to TRBJ1-4; the TCRdb D gene call, TRBD1, has no DNA to confirm it. The CDR3 length is 14 residues. Germline CDR1 LGHDT, CDR2 YNNKEL (reference sequence). The CDR3 spells CASSLGQGNEKLFF.

The genes are TRBV6-1 and TRBJ2-2; the TRBD1 assignment by TCRdb is unverifiable without DNA. The germline V gene encodes CDR1 MNHNS and CDR2 SASEGT. The CDR3 is made up of 15 amino acids. CDR3 sequence reads: CASTLRQSNTGELFF.

V gene TRBV24-1 combines with J gene TRBJ2-3. Per germline, CDR1 KGHDR and CDR2 SFDVKD. The CDR3 totals 16 residues. CDR3 residues: CATSDLTWAHTDTQYF.

This sequence joins TRBV20-1 and TRBJ2-1; no DNA is available, so the TRBD1 call from TCRdb remains unchecked. There are 17 residues in the CDR3. CDR1 is DFQATT, CDR2 SNEGSKA, per germline (reference sequence). CDR3 amino acids: CSARLGAALSSYNEQFF.

The V gene is TRBV19, the J gene TRBJ1-1. The V gene's germline CDR1 is LNHDA and CDR2 SQIVND (reference sequence). This CDR3 is built from 13 residues. The CDR3 spells CASSLDKNTEAFF.

The CDR3 sequence: CSARGGGTTGVNIQYF. The chain has TRBV20-1 and TRBJ2-4; checking the TCRdb D call of TRBD1 is not possible without DNA. Germline V gene data show CDR1 as DFQATT and CDR2 as SNEGSKA (reference sequence). This CDR3 region has 16 residues.

This chain uses TRBV20-1 with TRBJ2-7; TCRdb's D call, TRBD1, is unchecked because there is no DNA. The CDR3 consists of 14 residues. CDR1 DFQATT and CDR2 SNEGSKA come from the germline V gene (reference sequence). The CDR3 sequence is CSAPSGAARYEQYF.

V gene TRBV29-1 combines with J gene TRBJ2-2; TCRdb designates TRBD1, a call that cannot be tested without DNA. The CDR3 loop spans 13 amino acids. Germline loops: CDR1 SQVTM, CDR2 ANQGSEA. This chain's CDR3 is CSVVRGGTGELFF.

The V and J genes are TRBV20-1 and TRBJ2-7. The CDR3 has 14 amino acids. The germline gives CDR1 DFQATT, CDR2 SNEGSKA (reference sequence). The CDR3 sequence: CSARDRNLSYEQYF.

The chain recombines TRBV5-1 with TRBJ2-5; lacking DNA, the TRBD1 call made by TCRdb goes unchecked. Per the germline V gene, CDR1 is SGHRS and CDR2 is YFSETQ. The CDR3 contains 15 residues. The CDR3 loop reads CASSPMTGGQETQYF.

J is TRBJ2-2 and V is TRBV30; TCRdb designates TRBD1, a call that cannot be tested without DNA. This CDR3 contains 16 residues. The germline gives CDR1 GTSNPN, CDR2 SVGIG (reference sequence). CDR3 protein: CAWARQGFANTGELFF.

The J gene is TRBJ2-7, the V gene TRBV12-3 or TRBV12-4; TCRdb's D gene call, TRBD1, goes unchecked for lack of DNA. CDR3 size: 15 residues. The CDR3: CASSPRDRSTYEQYF.

The V call is TRBV20-1, the J call TRBJ2-1. There are 14 residues in the CDR3. Per germline, CDR1 DFQATT and CDR2 SNEGSKA (reference sequence). The CDR3 is CSARDLTRFNEQFF.

CDR3 in amino acids: CASSYSGGEPQHF. The chain recombines TRBV5-6 with TRBJ1-5. CDR3 size: 13 residues. Germline CDR1 reads SGHDT; CDR2 reads YYEEEE. The whole variable domain, filled in from reference TRBV5-6 and TRBJ1-5, reads DAGVTQSPTHLIKTRGQQVTLRCSPKSGHDTVSWYQQALGQGPQFIFQYYEEEERQRGNFPDRFSGHQFPNYSSELNVNALLLGDSALYLCASSYSGGEPQHFGDGTRLSIL.

This chain uses TRBV28 with TRBJ1-1. The CDR3 runs 12 residues. The germline gives CDR1 MDHEN, CDR2 SYDVKM. This CDR3 reads CASSLFRLLAFF.